A selection of T cell receptor beta chains follows, all from one sample in a study of blood T cell repertoires in COVID-19. Repertoires were generated with immunoSEQ multiplex PCR, while TCRdb's copy carries only in-frame clones and drops some. In the table there are 130,000 or so clones, approximately 80% of which are singletons. Sequenced input: peripheral blood. These receptors all stem from a human donor in a cohort sampled during active COVID-19. The CDR3 runs from the conserved cysteine through the conserved F or W. Fields, in order: J gene, clone size, V gene, D gene, CDR3 DNA, CDR3 protein. A D gene is named only where the DNA matches it firmly. Clone size is given for some rows only: seen once, a few or many times, or a class if the clone is expanded.

J: TRBJ2-1
size: NA
V: TRBV7-2
D: NA
DNA: TGTGCCAGCAGCCTTCGACAGACCAACTCCTACAATGAGCAGTTCTTC
CDR3: CASSLRQTNSYNEQFF

J: TRBJ1-2
size: NA
V: TRBV7-9
D: NA
DNA: TGTGCCAGCAGCTTAGGACAGAGATATGGCTACACCTTC
CDR3: CASSLGQRYGYTF

J: TRBJ2-1
size: NA
V: TRBV5-8
D: TRBD1
DNA: TGTGCCAGCAGCGTGGACAGGGGTAGTGAGCAGTTCTTC
CDR3: CASSVDRGSEQFF

J: TRBJ2-5
size: NA
V: TRBV5-1
D: NA
DNA: TGCGCCAGCAGTTGGGAGCACCAAGAGACCCAGTACTTC
CDR3: CASSWEHQETQYF

J: TRBJ2-2
size: few
V: TRBV13
D: TRBD2
DNA: TGTGCCAGCAGCTTAGGAACGGGGGGAGACACCGGGGAGCTGTTTTTT
CDR3: CASSLGTGGDTGELFF

J: TRBJ1-2
size: NA
V: TRBV5-4
D: TRBD1
DNA: TGTGCCAGCAGCTTAACTACAGGGGGCCCCTATGGCTACACCTTC
CDR3: CASSLTTGGPYGYTF

J: TRBJ1-4
size: few
V: TRBV28
D: TRBD1
DNA: TGTGCCAGCAGTTTCCACCGGGACAGGGTGAATCAAAAACTGTTTTTT
CDR3: CASSFHRDRVNQKLFF

J: TRBJ2-1
size: NA
V: TRBV6-5
D: NA
DNA: TGTGCCAGCAGCAAAGGACTTTACAATGAGCAGTTCTTC
CDR3: CASSKGLYNEQFF

J: TRBJ2-2
size: NA
V: TRBV11-2
D: NA
DNA: TGTGCCAGCAGCTTTAACAGGGTTAGCGGGGAGCTGTTTTTT
CDR3: CASSFNRVSGELFF

J: TRBJ2-5
size: few
V: TRBV11-3
D: NA
DNA: TGTGCCAGCAGCTTAGAAAAGGGCTTCCTAGCAGGAGAGACCCAGTACTTC
CDR3: CASSLEKGFLAGETQYF

J: TRBJ2-2
size: NA
V: TRBV19
D: NA
DNA: TGTGCCAGTAGTACCGAACTAGGAACCGGGGAGCTGTTTTTT
CDR3: CASSTELGTGELFF

J: TRBJ2-7
size: NA
V: TRBV28
D: NA
DNA: TGTGCCAGCAGTTTAACCCGACAGTTTGGGCAGTACTTC
CDR3: CASSLTRQFGQYF

J: TRBJ2-2
size: NA
V: TRBV11-2
D: NA
DNA: TGTGCCAGCAGCTTATTGCTGGGCAGTTCCACCGGGGAGCTGTTTTTT
CDR3: CASSLLLGSSTGELFF

J: TRBJ2-1
size: NA
V: TRBV2
D: NA
DNA: TGTGCCAGCAGTGAGCGTAGCGCCCATGAGCAGTTCTTC
CDR3: CASSERSAHEQFF

J: TRBJ1-5
size: NA
V: TRBV28
D: NA
DNA: TGTGCCAGCAGTCCCGGGGGTGTACAGCCCCAGCATTTT
CDR3: CASSPGGVQPQHF

J: TRBJ1-1
size: NA
V: TRBV6-4
D: TRBD1
DNA: TGTGCCAGCAGTGATCCGGGACAGGGAAACACTGAAGCTTTCTTT
CDR3: CASSDPGQGNTEAFF

J: TRBJ1-1
size: NA
V: TRBV14
D: NA
DNA: TGTGCCAGCAGCCCTCTTTACAGGGTCGCTGAAGCTTTCTTT
CDR3: CASSPLYRVAEAFF

J: TRBJ1-1
size: NA
V: TRBV7-2
D: NA
DNA: TGTGCCAGCAGCTTAGCTGGGGGCGGGCTTGGGGACACTGAAGCTTTCTTT
CDR3: CASSLAGGGLGDTEAFF

J: TRBJ1-5
size: NA
V: TRBV7-8
D: NA
DNA: TGTGCCAGCAGCCCGGGAGCGAGTAGAAGCAATCAGCCCCAGCATTTT
CDR3: CASSPGASRSNQPQHF

J: TRBJ2-1
size: NA
V: TRBV9
D: TRBD2
DNA: TGTGCCAGCAGCCCAAACCATGGGACTAGCAATGAGCAGTTCTTC
CDR3: CASSPNHGTSNEQFF

J: TRBJ1-5
size: NA
V: TRBV18
D: TRBD1
DNA: TGTGCCAGCTCAGTTGGGACAGGGGGCACAAATCAGCCCCAGCATTTT
CDR3: CASSVGTGGTNQPQHF

J: TRBJ2-3
size: NA
V: TRBV6-2/TRBV6-3
D: NA
DNA: TGTGCCAGCAGTTACACTACTAGATCAGATACGCAGTATTTT
CDR3: CASSYTTRSDTQYF

J: TRBJ2-1
size: NA
V: TRBV9
D: NA
DNA: TGTGCCAGCAGCGTAGGGGCTCACTCCAATGAGCAGTTCTTC
CDR3: CASSVGAHSNEQFF

J: TRBJ2-1
size: NA
V: TRBV4-1
D: NA
DNA: TGCGCCAGCAGGGGGGGAGGTAGGAATGAGCAGTTCTTC
CDR3: CASRGGGRNEQFF

J: TRBJ2-1
size: NA
V: TRBV10-2
D: TRBD2
DNA: TGCGCCAGCAGTGACCCCTTGGCTAGCGGGGGGGTTGGGAACTACAATGAGCAGTTCTTC
CDR3: CASSDPLASGGVGNYNEQFF

J: TRBJ1-5
size: few
V: TRBV7-9
D: NA
DNA: TGTGCCAGCACCGACACCGGGACCCAGCATTTT
CDR3: CASTDTGTQHF

J: TRBJ2-3
size: NA
V: TRBV2
D: TRBD2
DNA: TGTGCCAGCAGTATGACGATGAGCGGGAGTAGAGATACGCAGTATTTT
CDR3: CASSMTMSGSRDTQYF

J: TRBJ2-7
size: NA
V: TRBV9
D: NA
DNA: TGTGCCAGCAGCGTAGAGGCGACAGGCGGGCACGAGCAGTACTTC
CDR3: CASSVEATGGHEQYF

J: TRBJ2-3
size: NA
V: TRBV28
D: TRBD2
DNA: TGTGCCAGCAAAGGTCCTAGCGGACCCACAGATACGCAGTATTTT
CDR3: CASKGPSGPTDTQYF

J: TRBJ2-3
size: NA
V: TRBV4-3
D: NA
DNA: TGCGCCAGCAGCCAAGATACCCGGGGTACGCAGTATTTT
CDR3: CASSQDTRGTQYF

J: TRBJ2-5
size: NA
V: TRBV29-1
D: NA
DNA: TGCAGCGTTGAACCTAAGGCGGGCCAAGAGACCCAGTACTTC
CDR3: CSVEPKAGQETQYF

J: TRBJ2-7
size: NA
V: TRBV28
D: TRBD1
DNA: TGTGCCAGCAGTTTGAAGGGACAGGGGGACTCCATCCGGAGGTCCTACGAGCAGTACTTC
CDR3: CASSLKGQGDSIRRSYEQYF

J: TRBJ1-6
size: NA
V: TRBV6-5
D: TRBD1
DNA: TGTGCCAGCAGCCCCTCACAGGGGAGAGGCTCACCCCTCCACTTT
CDR3: CASSPSQGRGSPLHF

J: TRBJ1-6
size: NA
V: TRBV12-3/TRBV12-4
D: TRBD1
DNA: TGTGCCAGCAGCCACAGGGGTTCACCCCTCCACTTT
CDR3: CASSHRGSPLHF

J: TRBJ1-4
size: NA
V: TRBV7-6
D: TRBD1
DNA: TGTGCCAGCAGCTTCGGACAGGGGGCGTCTAATGAAAAACTGTTTTTT
CDR3: CASSFGQGASNEKLFF

J: TRBJ1-4
size: few
V: TRBV5-1
D: TRBD1
DNA: TGCGCCAGCAGCTCCCAGACAGGGGGGAATGAAAAACTGTTTTTT
CDR3: CASSSQTGGNEKLFF

J: TRBJ2-3
size: NA
V: TRBV28
D: TRBD2
DNA: TGTGCCAGCAGTACTCTCGGACTAGAAGCAGATACGCAGTATTTT
CDR3: CASSTLGLEADTQYF

J: TRBJ2-5
size: few
V: TRBV2
D: TRBD1
DNA: TGTGCCAGCATGTCAGGACAGGGAGGAGAGACCCAGTACTTC
CDR3: CASMSGQGGETQYF

J: TRBJ2-3
size: once
V: TRBV7-2
D: NA
DNA: TGTGCCAGCAGCTTCGCCTACCCCCCCACAGATACGCAGTATTTT
CDR3: CASSFAYPPTDTQYF

J: TRBJ2-1
size: NA
V: TRBV15
D: TRBD2
DNA: TGTGCCACCAGCTTCGGGACTAGCGGCTCAATTAACAATGAGCAGTTCTTC
CDR3: CATSFGTSGSINNEQFF

J: TRBJ2-3
size: NA
V: TRBV4-3
D: TRBD1
DNA: TGCGCCAGCAGCCCATCGGACAGGGAAAATGGAGATACGCAGTATTTT
CDR3: CASSPSDRENGDTQYF

J: TRBJ1-2
size: once
V: TRBV6-5
D: NA
DNA: TGTGCCACTGGGCAGGGCTATGACTATGGCTACACCTTC
CDR3: CATGQGYDYGYTF

J: TRBJ1-4
size: NA
V: TRBV11-2
D: NA
DNA: TGTGCCAGCAGCCTAACCGGGACATCAGTAGTCGGTGAAAAACTGTTTTTT
CDR3: CASSLTGTSVVGEKLFF

J: TRBJ2-1
size: few
V: TRBV19
D: TRBD1
DNA: TGTGCCAGTAGTATAGGACAGGGGCCTTACAATGAGCAGTTCTTC
CDR3: CASSIGQGPYNEQFF

J: TRBJ1-3
size: NA
V: TRBV9
D: NA
DNA: TGTGCCAGCAGCGTAGGGCATTTGGGAAACACCATATATTTT
CDR3: CASSVGHLGNTIYF

J: TRBJ2-1
size: NA
V: TRBV7-7
D: TRBD2
DNA: TGTGCCAGCAGCCCAGGGACTACCTGGGGGAATGAGCAGTTCTTC
CDR3: CASSPGTTWGNEQFF

J: TRBJ2-1
size: NA
V: TRBV20-1
D: NA
DNA: TGCAGTGCTAGTTCCCGGAGGGGCTACAATGAGCAGTTCTTC
CDR3: CSASSRRGYNEQFF

J: TRBJ2-7
size: NA
V: TRBV19
D: TRBD2
DNA: TGTGCCAGTAGTATAGGGACTAGAGGAGAGCAGTACTTC
CDR3: CASSIGTRGEQYF

J: TRBJ1-1
size: few
V: TRBV5-1
D: TRBD1
DNA: TGCGCCAGCAGCTTGGGACAGGGCGCGAACACTGAAGCTTTCTTT
CDR3: CASSLGQGANTEAFF

J: TRBJ1-1
size: NA
V: TRBV6-5
D: NA
DNA: TGTGCCAGCAGTTACTCCCCTCTTACTGAAGCTTTCTTT
CDR3: CASSYSPLTEAFF

J: TRBJ2-5
size: NA
V: TRBV7-9
D: NA
DNA: TGTGCCAGCAGCTTAGGGCTGGAGACCCAGTACTTC
CDR3: CASSLGLETQYF

J: TRBJ1-1
size: few
V: TRBV4-1
D: NA
DNA: TGCGCCAGCAGCCAAGTCTGGGCCGCGGGACGGACGATAAACACTGAAGCTTTCTTT
CDR3: CASSQVWAAGRTINTEAFF

J: TRBJ2-5
size: once
V: TRBV7-3
D: NA
DNA: TGTGCCAGCAGCTTTCTCCAGACAGAAACGAGGGAGACCCAGTACTTC
CDR3: CASSFLQTETRETQYF

J: TRBJ1-1
size: NA
V: TRBV7-9
D: NA
DNA: TGTGCCAGCAGCTTAGGGGGGCTCCGGAACACTGAAGCTTTCTTT
CDR3: CASSLGGLRNTEAFF

J: TRBJ2-7
size: NA
V: TRBV19
D: NA
DNA: TGTGCCAGTAGTACCACGGACAGTTACCCATACGAGCAGTACTTC
CDR3: CASSTTDSYPYEQYF

J: TRBJ2-3
size: NA
V: TRBV15
D: NA
DNA: TGCCTGCCCCAGTACACAGATACGCAGTATTTT
CDR3: CLPQYTDTQYF

J: TRBJ2-5
size: NA
V: TRBV6-2/TRBV6-3
D: NA
DNA: TGTGCCAGCAGTAAATACTCATCAGGGTCTTGGGAGACCCAGTACTTC
CDR3: CASSKYSSGSWETQYF

J: TRBJ2-7
size: few
V: TRBV2
D: TRBD1
DNA: TGTGCCAGCAGTGAAAGGCAGGGGGTCCGTAACGAGCAGTACTTC
CDR3: CASSERQGVRNEQYF

J: TRBJ2-2
size: NA
V: TRBV29-1
D: TRBD1
DNA: TGCAGCGTTGATGAGGGCAGGGGGCTAGGGGAGCTGTTTTTT
CDR3: CSVDEGRGLGELFF

J: TRBJ2-5
size: NA
V: TRBV5-1
D: TRBD2
DNA: TGCGCCAGCAGCGTAGGGGACTACCTACAAGAGACCCAGTACTTC
CDR3: CASSVGDYLQETQYF